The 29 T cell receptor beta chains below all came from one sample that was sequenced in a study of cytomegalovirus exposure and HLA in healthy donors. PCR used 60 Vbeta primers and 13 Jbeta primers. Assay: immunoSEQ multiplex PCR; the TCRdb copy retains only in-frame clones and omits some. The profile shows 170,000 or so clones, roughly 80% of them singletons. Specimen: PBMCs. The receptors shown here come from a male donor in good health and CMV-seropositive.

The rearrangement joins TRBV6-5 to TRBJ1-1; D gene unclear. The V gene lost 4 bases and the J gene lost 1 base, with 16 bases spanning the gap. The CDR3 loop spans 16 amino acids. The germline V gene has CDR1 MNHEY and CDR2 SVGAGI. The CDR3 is CASSSAGGLRNTEAFF. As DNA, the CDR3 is TGTGCCAGCAGTTCCGCCGGCGGGCTTAGGAACACTGAAGCTTTCTTT.

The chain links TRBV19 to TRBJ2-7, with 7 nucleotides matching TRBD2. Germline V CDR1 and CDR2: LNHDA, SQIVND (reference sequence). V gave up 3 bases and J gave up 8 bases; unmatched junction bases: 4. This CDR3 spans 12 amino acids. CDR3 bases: TGTGCCAGTAGTATCTTCGGGGGGAAGCAGTACTTC. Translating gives CASSIFGGKQYF.

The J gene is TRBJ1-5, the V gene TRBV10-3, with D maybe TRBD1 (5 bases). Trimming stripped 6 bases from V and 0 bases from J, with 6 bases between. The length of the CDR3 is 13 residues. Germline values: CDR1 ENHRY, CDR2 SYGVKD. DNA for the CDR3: TGTGCCATCAGCAGGGATAGCAATCAGCCCCAGCATTTT. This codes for CAISRDSNQPQHF.

The CDR3, as DNA: TGTGCCAGCAGCTTGGCCGGTGGGACAGAGCAGTACTTC. Its protein is CASSLAGGTEQYF. This rearrangement joins TRBV5-4 to TRBJ2-7; perhaps TRBD1 as D (6 bases). The V gene's germline CDR1 is SGHNT and CDR2 YYREEE (reference sequence). This CDR3 region has 13 residues. Trimming removed 0 bases from V and 7 bases from J, with 11 bases in between.

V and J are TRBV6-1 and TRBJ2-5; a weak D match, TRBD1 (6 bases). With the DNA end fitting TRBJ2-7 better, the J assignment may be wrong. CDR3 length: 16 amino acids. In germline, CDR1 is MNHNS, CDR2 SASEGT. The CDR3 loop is CASSANREGVRYEQYF. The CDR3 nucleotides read TGTGCCAGCAGTGCCAACAGGGAAGGAGTACGGTACGAGCAGTACTTC.

The CDR3 sequence: CSAWTSGAYNEQFF. In DNA form, the CDR3 reads TGCAGCGCCTGGACTAGCGGGGCCTACAATGAGCAGTTCTTC. V usage is TRBV29-1 and J usage is TRBJ2-1; TRBD2 matches at 12 bases. From germline, CDR1 is SQVTM and CDR2 ANQGSEA. Losses at the gene ends were 7 bases for V and 2 bases for J; bases not matched to a gene: 3. CDR3 size: 14 residues.

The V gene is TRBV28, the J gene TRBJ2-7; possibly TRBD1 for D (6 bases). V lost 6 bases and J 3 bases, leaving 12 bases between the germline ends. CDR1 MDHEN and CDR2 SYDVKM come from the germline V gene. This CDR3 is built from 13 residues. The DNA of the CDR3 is TGTGCCAGCAGCTCCGGACAGCTCTACGAGCAGTACTTC. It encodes CASSSGQLYEQYF.

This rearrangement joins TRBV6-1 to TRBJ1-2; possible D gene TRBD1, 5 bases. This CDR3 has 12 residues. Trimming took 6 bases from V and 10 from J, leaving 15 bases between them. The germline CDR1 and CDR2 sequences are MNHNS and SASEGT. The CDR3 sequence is CASRRGGPDYTF. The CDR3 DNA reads TGTGCCAGCAGGAGGGGAGGGCCTGACTACACCTTC.

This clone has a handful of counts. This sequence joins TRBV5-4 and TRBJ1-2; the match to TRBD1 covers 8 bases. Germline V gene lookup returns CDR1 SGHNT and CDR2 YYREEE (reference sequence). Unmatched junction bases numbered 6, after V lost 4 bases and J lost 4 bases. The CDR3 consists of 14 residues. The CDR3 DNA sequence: TGTGCCAGCAGCCCGGGACAGGAGGTCTATGGCTACACCTTC. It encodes CASSPGQEVYGYTF.

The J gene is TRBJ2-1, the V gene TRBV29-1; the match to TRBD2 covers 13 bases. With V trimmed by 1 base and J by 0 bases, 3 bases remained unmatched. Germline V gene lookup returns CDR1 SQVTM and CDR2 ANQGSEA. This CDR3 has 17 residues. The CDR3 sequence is CSVEGGLAGSSYNEQFF. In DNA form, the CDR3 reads TGCAGCGTTGAAGGGGGACTAGCGGGGAGCTCCTACAATGAGCAGTTCTTC.

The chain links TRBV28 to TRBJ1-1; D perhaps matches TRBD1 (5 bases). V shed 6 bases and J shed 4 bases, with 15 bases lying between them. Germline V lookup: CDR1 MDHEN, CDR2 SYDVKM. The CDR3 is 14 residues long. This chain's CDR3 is CASSPWGEGTEAFF. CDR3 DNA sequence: TGTGCCAGCAGCCCCTGGGGGGAAGGCACTGAAGCTTTCTTT.

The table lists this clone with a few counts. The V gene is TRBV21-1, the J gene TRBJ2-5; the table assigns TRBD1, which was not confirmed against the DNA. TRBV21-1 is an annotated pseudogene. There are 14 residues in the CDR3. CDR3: CASSKKPGWETQYF. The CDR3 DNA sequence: TGTGCCAGCAGCAAAAAACCAGGGTGGGAGACCCAGTACTTC.

The chain's CDR3 is CASSPNSGMGSTDTQYF. As DNA, the CDR3 is TGTGCCAGCAGCCCAAATTCGGGAATGGGGAGCACAGATACGCAGTATTTT. This chain connects TRBV5-4 to TRBJ2-3, with TRBD2 as a possible D gene (5 bases). The CDR3 runs 17 residues. The germline V gene encodes CDR1 SGHNT and CDR2 YYREEE (reference sequence). Trimming left V 4 bases short and J 0 bases short, with 18 bases between.

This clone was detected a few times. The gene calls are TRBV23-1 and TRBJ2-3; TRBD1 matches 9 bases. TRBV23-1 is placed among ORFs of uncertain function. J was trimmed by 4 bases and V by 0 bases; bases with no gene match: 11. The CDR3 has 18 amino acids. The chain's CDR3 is CASSQSRRWDRVSDTQYF. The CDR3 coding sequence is TGCGCCAGCAGTCAATCCCGGCGATGGGACAGGGTATCAGATACGCAGTATTTT.

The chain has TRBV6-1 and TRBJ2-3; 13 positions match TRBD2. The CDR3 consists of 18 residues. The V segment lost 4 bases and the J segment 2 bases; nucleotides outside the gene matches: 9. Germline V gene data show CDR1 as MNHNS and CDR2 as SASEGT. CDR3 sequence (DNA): TGTGCCAGCAGTGGAACTAGCGGGAGGGGGGGGCTCACAGATACGCAGTATTTT. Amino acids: CASSGTSGRGGLTDTQYF.

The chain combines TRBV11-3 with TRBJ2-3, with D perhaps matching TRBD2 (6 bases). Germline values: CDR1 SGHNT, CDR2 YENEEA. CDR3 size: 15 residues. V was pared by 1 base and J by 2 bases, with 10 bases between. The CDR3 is CASSLAGAVTDTQYF. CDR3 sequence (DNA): TGTGCCAGCAGCTTAGCGGGAGCGGTCACAGATACGCAGTATTTT.

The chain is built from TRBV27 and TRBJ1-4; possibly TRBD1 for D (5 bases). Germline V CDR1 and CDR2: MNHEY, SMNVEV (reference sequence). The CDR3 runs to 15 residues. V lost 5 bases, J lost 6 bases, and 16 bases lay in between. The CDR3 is CASSTSQVAHEKLFF. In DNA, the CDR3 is TGTGCCAGCAGTACCTCACAGGTTGCTCATGAAAAACTGTTTTTT.

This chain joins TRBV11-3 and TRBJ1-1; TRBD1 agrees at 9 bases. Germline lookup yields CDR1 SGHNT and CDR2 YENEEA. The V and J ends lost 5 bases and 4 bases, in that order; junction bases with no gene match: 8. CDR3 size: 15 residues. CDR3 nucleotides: TGTGCCAGCAGCATACAGGGGGCCCCCCCCACTGAAGCTTTCTTT. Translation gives CASSIQGAPPTEAFF.

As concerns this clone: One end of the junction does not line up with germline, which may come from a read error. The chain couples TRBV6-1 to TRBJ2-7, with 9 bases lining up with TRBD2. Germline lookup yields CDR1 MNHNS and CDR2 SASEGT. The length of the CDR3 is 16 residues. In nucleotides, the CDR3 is TGTGCCAGTAGTGGGGCGAGCGGGAGGCTGTACTACGAGCAGTACTTC. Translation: CASSGASGRLYYEQYF.

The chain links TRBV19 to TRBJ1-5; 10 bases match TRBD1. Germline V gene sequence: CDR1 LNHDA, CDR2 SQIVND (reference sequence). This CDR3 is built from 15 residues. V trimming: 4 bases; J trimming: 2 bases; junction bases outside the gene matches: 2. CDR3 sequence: CASSRTGGGNQPQHF. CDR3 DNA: TGTGCCAGTAGTAGGACAGGGGGAGGCAATCAGCCCCAGCATTTT.

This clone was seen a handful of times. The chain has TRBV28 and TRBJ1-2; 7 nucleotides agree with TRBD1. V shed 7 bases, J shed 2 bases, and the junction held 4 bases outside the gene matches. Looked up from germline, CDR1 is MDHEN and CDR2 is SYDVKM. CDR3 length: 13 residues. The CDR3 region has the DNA TGTGCCAGCATCCCGGACAGGAACTATGGCTACACCTTC. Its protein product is CASIPDRNYGYTF.

The CDR3: CASSPRTSGGSSYNEQFF. The CDR3 nucleotides read TGTGCCAGCTCACCGCGGACTAGCGGGGGTAGCTCCTACAATGAGCAGTTCTTC. The chain has TRBV18 and TRBJ2-1, with 13 positions matching TRBD2. This CDR3 spans 18 amino acids. The V and J ends lost 3 bases and 0 bases, in that order; junction bases with no gene match: 5. Germline CDR1 is KGHSH and CDR2 is LQKENI.

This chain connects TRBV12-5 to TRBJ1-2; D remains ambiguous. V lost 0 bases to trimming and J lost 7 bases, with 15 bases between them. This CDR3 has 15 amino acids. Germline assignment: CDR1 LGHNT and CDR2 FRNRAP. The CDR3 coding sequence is TGTGCTAGTGGTTTGGTACTTCCACCATCGGGTGGCTACACCTTC. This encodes CASGLVLPPSGGYTF.

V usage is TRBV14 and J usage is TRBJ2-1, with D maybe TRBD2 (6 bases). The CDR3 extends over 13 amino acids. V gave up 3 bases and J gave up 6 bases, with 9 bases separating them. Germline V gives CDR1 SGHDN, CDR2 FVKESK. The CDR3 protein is CASSQEGSNEQFF. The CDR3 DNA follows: TGTGCCAGCAGCCAGGAGGGGTCCAATGAGCAGTTCTTC.

The CDR3 here is CASSPVRGNAGANVLTF. CDR3 nucleotides: TGTGCCAGCAGCCCAGTTCGGGGTAACGCTGGGGCCAACGTCCTGACTTTC. The rearrangement joins TRBV7-9 to TRBJ2-6; a possible D gene is TRBD2 (5 bases). The V gene's germline CDR1 is SEHNR and CDR2 FQNEAQ (reference sequence). This CDR3 is built from 17 residues. Trimming pared 5 bases from V and 2 bases from J, leaving 16 bases between.

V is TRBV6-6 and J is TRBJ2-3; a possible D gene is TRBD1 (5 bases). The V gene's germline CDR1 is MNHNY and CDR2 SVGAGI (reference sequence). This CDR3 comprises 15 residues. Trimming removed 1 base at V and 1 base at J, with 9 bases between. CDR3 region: CASSYWGSGTDTQYF. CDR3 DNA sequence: TGTGCCAGCAGTTACTGGGGCTCCGGCACAGATACGCAGTATTTT.

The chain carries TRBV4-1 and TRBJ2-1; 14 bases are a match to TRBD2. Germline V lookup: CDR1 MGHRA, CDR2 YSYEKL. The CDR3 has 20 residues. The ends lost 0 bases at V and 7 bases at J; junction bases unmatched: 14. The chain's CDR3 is CASSQDPGTSGSLEVNEQFF. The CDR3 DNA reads TGCGCCAGCAGCCAAGATCCCGGGACTAGCGGGAGCTTAGAGGTGAATGAGCAGTTCTTC.

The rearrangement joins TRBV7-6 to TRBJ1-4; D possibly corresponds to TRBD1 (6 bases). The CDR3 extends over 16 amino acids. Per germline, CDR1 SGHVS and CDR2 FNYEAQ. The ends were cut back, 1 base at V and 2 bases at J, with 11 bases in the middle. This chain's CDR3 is CASSLGPQGTNEKLFF. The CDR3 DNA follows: TGTGCCAGCAGCTTAGGCCCCCAGGGGACTAATGAAAAACTGTTTTTT.

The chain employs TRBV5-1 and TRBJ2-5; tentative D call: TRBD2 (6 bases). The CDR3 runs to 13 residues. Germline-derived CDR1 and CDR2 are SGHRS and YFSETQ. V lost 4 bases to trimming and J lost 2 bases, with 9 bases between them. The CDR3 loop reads CASSPGVQETQYF. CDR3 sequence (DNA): TGCGCCAGCAGCCCGGGGGTACAAGAGACCCAGTACTTC. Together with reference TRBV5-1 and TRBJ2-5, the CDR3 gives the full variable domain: KAGVTQTPRYLIKTRGQQVTLSCSPISGHRSVSWYQQTPGQGLQFLFEYFSETQRNKGNFPGRFSGRQFSNSRSEMNVSTLELGDSALYLCASSPGVQETQYFGPGTRLLVL.